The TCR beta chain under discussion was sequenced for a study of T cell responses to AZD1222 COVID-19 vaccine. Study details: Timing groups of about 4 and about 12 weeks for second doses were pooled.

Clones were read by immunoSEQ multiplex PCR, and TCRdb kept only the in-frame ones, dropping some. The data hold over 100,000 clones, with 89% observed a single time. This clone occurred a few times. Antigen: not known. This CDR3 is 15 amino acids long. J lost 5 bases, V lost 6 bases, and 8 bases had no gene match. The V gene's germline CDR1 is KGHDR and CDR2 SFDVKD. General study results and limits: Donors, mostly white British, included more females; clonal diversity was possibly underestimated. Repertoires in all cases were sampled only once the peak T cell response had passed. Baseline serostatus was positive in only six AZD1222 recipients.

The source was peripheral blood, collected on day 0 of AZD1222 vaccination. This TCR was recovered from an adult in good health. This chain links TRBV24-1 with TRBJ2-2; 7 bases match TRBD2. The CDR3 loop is CATSPGGGVTGELFF. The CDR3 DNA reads TGTGCCACCAGTCCTGGGGGAGGGGTAACCGGGGAGCTGTTTTTT.